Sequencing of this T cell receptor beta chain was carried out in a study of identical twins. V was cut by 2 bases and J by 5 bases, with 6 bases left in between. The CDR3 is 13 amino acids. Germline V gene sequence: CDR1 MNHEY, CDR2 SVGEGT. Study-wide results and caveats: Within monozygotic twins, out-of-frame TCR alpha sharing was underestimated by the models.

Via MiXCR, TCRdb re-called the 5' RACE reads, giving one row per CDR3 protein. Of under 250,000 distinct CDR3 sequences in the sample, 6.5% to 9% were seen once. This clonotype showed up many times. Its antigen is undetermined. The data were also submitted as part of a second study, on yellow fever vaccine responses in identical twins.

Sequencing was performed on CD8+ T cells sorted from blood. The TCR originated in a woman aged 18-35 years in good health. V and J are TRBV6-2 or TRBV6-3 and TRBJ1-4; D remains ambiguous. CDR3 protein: CASSYVRNEKLFF. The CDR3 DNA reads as TGTGCCAGCAGTTACGTCAGAAATGAAAAACTGTTTTTT.